This paragraph covers one T cell receptor (beta chain) sequence. The table came from immunoSEQ multiplex PCR; TCRdb's copy has only in-frame clones and leaves some out. The sample shows about 32,000 clones, 83% of them seen only once. Treatment defined: preoperative locoregional IRX-2 cytokine immunotherapy. Samples came from a phase Ib trial of preoperative locoregional IRX-2 cytokine immunotherapy. Germline V gene lookup returns CDR1 MNHGY and CDR2 SAAAGT. J lost 4 bases, V lost 6 bases, and 7 bases had no gene match. This CDR3 region has 14 residues. This specimen comes from a study of preoperative IRX-2 immunotherapy in early breast cancer.

This chain links TRBV6-8 with TRBJ1-1, with 8 positions matching TRBD1. The starting material was lymph node tissue, obtained from a patient treated with IRX-2 immunotherapy. This receptor was identified in a human donor with breast cancer. CDR3 sequence: CASRETGEGTEAFF. The CDR3, as DNA: TGTGCCAGCAGGGAGACAGGGGAGGGCACTGAAGCTTTCTTT.